This passage covers 20 T cell receptor beta chains from one sample sequenced in a study of blood T cell repertoires in COVID-19. The method was immunoSEQ multiplex PCR; TCRdb's version includes in-frame clones alone and lacks a portion of them. The sample contains about 200,000 clones, roughly 88% of which appear only once. Sequencing was done on a sample of peripheral blood. These receptors all come from a man aged 50 to 60 with active or convalescent COVID-19.

The chain combines TRBV5-8 with TRBJ1-2; D not resolved. This CDR3 spans 11 amino acids. V lost 4 bases, J lost 8 bases, and 9 bases lay in between. CDR1 SGHTS and CDR2 YDEGEE come from the germline V gene. DNA of the CDR3: TGTGCCAGCAGCCCTGCTAGGGGCTACACCTTC. It codes for CASSPARGYTF.

The V call is TRBV7-8, the J call TRBJ2-3; 9 bases map to TRBD2. V dropped 3 bases and J dropped 6; count of bases not matched to a gene: 10. Germline V gives CDR1 SGHVS, CDR2 FQNEAQ. The CDR3 is 16 residues long. The CDR3 nucleotides are TGTGCCAGCAGCTTTATAGCGGGAGATTATAGGGATACGCAGTATTTT. Amino acid sequence: CASSFIAGDYRDTQYF.

This chain uses TRBV6-5 with TRBJ1-4, with TRBD1 matching 9 bases. There are 14 residues in the CDR3. The J segment lost 7 bases and the V segment lost 7 bases, leaving 7 bases of the junction unmatched. Germline V CDR1 and CDR2: MNHEY, SVGAGI. The CDR3 loop reads CASNDGTGLEKLFF. Written as DNA, the CDR3 is TGTGCCAGCAACGACGGGACAGGGCTTGAAAAACTGTTTTTT.

This chain connects TRBV4-1 to TRBJ1-1; D is unresolved. This CDR3 comprises 16 residues. Germline assignment: CDR1 MGHRA and CDR2 YSYEKL. V dropped 0 bases and J dropped 5 bases, with 16 bases sitting between them. CDR3: CASSQDPEGMRTEAFF. CDR3 DNA sequence: TGCGCCAGCAGCCAAGATCCCGAGGGTATGCGGACTGAAGCTTTCTTT.

This chain connects TRBV7-9 to TRBJ1-4; D is possibly TRBD1 (6 bases). The V gene's germline CDR1 is SEHNR and CDR2 FQNEAQ (reference sequence). This CDR3 comprises 16 residues. Trimming cost V 1 base and J 5 bases, with 14 bases left between them. CDR3 bases: TGTGCCAGCAGCTTAGTCTTGGACAGCGCCAATGAAAAACTGTTTTTT. Residues: CASSLVLDSANEKLFF. Using reference TRBV7-9 and TRBJ1-4 for the parts outside the CDR3, the full variable domain is DTGVSQNPRHKITKRGQNVTFRCDPISEHNRLYWYRQTLGQGPEFLTYFQNEAQLEKSRLLSDRFSAERPKGSFSTLEIQRTEQGDSAMYLCASSLVLDSANEKLFFGSGTQLSVL.

V and J are TRBV5-4 and TRBJ2-5; tentative D call: TRBD1 (5 bases). The length of the CDR3 is 14 residues. CDR1 and CDR2 (germline): SGHNT, YYREEE (reference sequence). The V end lost 0 bases, the J end lost 2 bases, and 8 bases lay between the germline ends. As DNA, the CDR3 is TGTGCCAGCAGCTTGGGAGACAGTCAAGAGACCCAGTACTTC. Translating gives CASSLGDSQETQYF.

The chain employs TRBV4-2 and TRBJ2-7; TRBD2 matches at 9 bases. Germline CDR1 and CDR2: LGHNA and YNFKEQ. With V trimmed by 1 base and J by 3 bases, 4 bases remained unmatched. The CDR3 spans 15 residues. DNA of the CDR3: TGTGCCAGCAGCCAAGTGGCGGGAGGGAACTACGAGCAGTACTTC. Its protein product is CASSQVAGGNYEQYF.

V usage is TRBV3-1 (or the pseudogene TRBV3-2) and J usage is TRBJ2-3; 9 bases line up with TRBD1. CDR1 and CDR2 from the germline V gene are LGHDT and YNNKEL (reference sequence). The CDR3 spans 17 residues. Germline trimming cut 0 bases from V and 4 bases from J; bases unmatched to any gene: 8. For the CDR3, the DNA is TGTGCCAGCAGCCAAGATAGGGGGACAGGGAACTCAGATACGCAGTATTTT. This encodes CASSQDRGTGNSDTQYF.

The rearrangement links TRBV6-5 to TRBJ1-1; the D is unclear. Germline loops: CDR1 MNHEY, CDR2 SVGAGI. V shed 2 bases and J shed 6 bases, with 13 bases lying between them. The CDR3 is made up of 14 amino acids. CDR3 nucleotide sequence: TGTGCCAGCAGTTACGCCTTCAGTACCCCTGAAGCTTTCTTT. Translated, it gives CASSYAFSTPEAFF.

The rearrangement links TRBV15 to TRBJ1-5; D gene ambiguous. Trimming took 0 bases from V and 6 from J, leaving 12 bases between them. Looked up from germline, CDR1 is LNHNV and CDR2 is YYDKDF (reference sequence). The CDR3 consists of 15 residues. CDR3 sequence (DNA): TGTGCCACCAGCAGAGATGGAGCAGTAAGTCAGCCCCAGCATTTT. The encoded protein is CATSRDGAVSQPQHF. Full variable domain (outside the CDR3, taken from reference TRBV15 and TRBJ1-5): DAMVIQNPRYQVTQFGKPVTLSCSQTLNHNVMYWYQQKSSQAPKLLFHYYDKDFNNEADTPDNFQSRRPNTSFCFLDIRSPGLGDTAMYLCATSRDGAVSQPQHFGDGTRLSIL.

The chain uses TRBV7-2 and TRBJ2-4; possible D gene TRBD2, 7 bases. The CDR3 runs to 14 residues. The V gene lost 5 bases and the J gene lost 8 bases, with 16 bases spanning the gap. Germline values: CDR1 SGHTA, CDR2 FQGNSA. For the CDR3, the DNA is TGTGCCAGCAGCAGCCGGGGGGCTGAAGACATTCAGTACTTC. This codes for CASSSRGAEDIQYF.

The chain links TRBV15 to TRBJ2-3, with D perhaps matching TRBD2 (6 bases). This CDR3 is 15 amino acids long. Trimming shortened V by 0 bases and J by 1 base, and 8 bases separated the two germline ends. From germline, CDR1 is LNHNV and CDR2 YYDKDF (reference sequence). The CDR3 region has the DNA TGTGCCACCAGCAGAGAGGTAGCGGGCACAGATACGCAGTATTTT. Protein product: CATSREVAGTDTQYF.

The chain employs TRBV5-1 and TRBJ2-7; D not resolved. V lost 4 bases and J 2 bases, leaving 10 bases between the germline ends. Germline V gene lookup returns CDR1 SGHRS and CDR2 YFSETQ. This CDR3 spans 13 amino acids. This CDR3 is CASSIREPYEQYF. The CDR3 DNA reads TGCGCCAGCAGCATTCGAGAGCCCTACGAGCAGTACTTC.

The chain couples TRBV7-2 to TRBJ2-3, with a possible D match to TRBD2 (5 bases). The V and J ends lost 1 base and 6 bases respectively, with 8 bases between them. CDR3 size: 13 residues. Germline loops: CDR1 SGHTA, CDR2 FQGNSA. The CDR3 here is CASSLERADTQYF. CDR3 nucleotides: TGTGCCAGCAGCTTAGAGAGGGCTGATACGCAGTATTTT.

The rearrangement links TRBV6-4 to TRBJ2-6, with 7 positions matching TRBD1. The CDR3 runs to 18 residues. Trimming removed 10 bases from V and 1 base from J; junction bases left unmatched: 16. Germline assignment: CDR1 MRHNA and CDR2 SNTAGT. The CDR3 region has the DNA TGTGCCATCCACACAGGACAGGCGCTTCCTTCTGGGGCCAACGTCCTGACTTTC. Its translation is CAIHTGQALPSGANVLTF.

The V call is TRBV7-2, the J call TRBJ1-2, with TRBD1 identical over 8 bases. The ends lost 5 bases at V and 0 bases at J; junction bases unmatched: 2. The CDR3 spans 14 residues. Germline assignment: CDR1 SGHTA and CDR2 FQGNSA. The CDR3 DNA follows: TGTGCCAGCAGCCCGGACAGGGCTAACTATGGCTACACCTTC. Translation gives CASSPDRANYGYTF.

The chain recombines TRBV5-1 with TRBJ1-1; D perhaps matches TRBD1 (5 bases). This CDR3 region has 15 residues. V was shortened by 5 bases and J by 0 bases, with 14 bases between the two germline ends. The germline V gene has CDR1 SGHRS and CDR2 YFSETQ. CDR3 coding DNA: TGCGCCAGCAGGGGCCAGGGTAGGATGAACACTGAAGCTTTCTTT. It yields the protein CASRGQGRMNTEAFF.

The chain employs TRBV2 and TRBJ2-7, with TRBD2 identical over 9 bases. The germline CDR1 and CDR2 sequences are SNHLY and FYNNEI. This CDR3 is 15 amino acids long. With V trimmed by 0 bases and J by 1 base, 1 base remained unmatched. The CDR3 DNA reads as TGTGCCAGCAGTGAAGCGCTAGCGGGGTCCTACGAGCAGTACTTC. This sequence encodes CASSEALAGSYEQYF. Full variable domain (remainder filled in from reference TRBV2 and TRBJ2-7): EPEVTQTPSHQVTQMGQEVILRCVPISNHLYFYWYRQILGQKVEFLVSFYNNEISEKSEIFDDQFSVERPDGSNFTLKIRSTKLEDSAMYFCASSEALAGSYEQYFGPGTRLTVT.

The genes are TRBV28 and TRBJ1-6; D perhaps matches TRBD1 (6 bases). Trimming removed 2 bases from V and 6 bases from J, with 11 bases in between. The CDR3 spans 15 residues. Germline V gene sequence: CDR1 MDHEN, CDR2 SYDVKM. The CDR3, as DNA: TGTGCCAGCAGTTTAGGGGGGGCAGGTAATTCACCCCTCCACTTT. Its protein product is CASSLGGAGNSPLHF.

This chain connects TRBV18 to TRBJ2-3, with 10 nucleotides matching TRBD1. CDR1 and CDR2 (germline): KGHSH, LQKENI. The CDR3 runs 17 residues. Trimming removed 1 base from V and 5 bases from J; junction bases left unmatched: 9. The CDR3 sequence is CASSPRTTGGVGDTQYF. CDR3 in DNA: TGTGCCAGCTCACCACGAACGACAGGGGGCGTTGGAGATACGCAGTATTTT.